In its sample, the clone carrying this T cell receptor beta chain was seen once. Its antigen is unidentified. This sample stems from a study of CD8 T cells in Susac syndrome. General observations from the study: Regarding the TCR sequencing and HLA analysis, the study admitted that a relatively small number of individuals were involved.

The multiple sclerosis controls, all treatment-naive patients, had relapsing-remitting disease that was stable or active. The germline V gene encodes CDR1 SGDLS and CDR2 YYNGEE. This CDR3 has 15 amino acids. V was clipped by 1 base and J by 6 bases; unmatched bases: 7. An amount of RNA that ranged from 0.5 to 1 ug was reverse transcribed with random hexamers. An immunoSEQ multiplex PCR generated amplified TCR beta CDR3 products spanning 54 Vbeta and 13 Jbeta. One entry per CDR3 protein results from TCRdb running MiXCR on the immunoSEQ multiplex PCR reads. The sample holds about 280,000 distinct CDR3 sequences, roughly 85% seen once.

The clonotype originates from a human donor with multiple sclerosis. Sequencing used CD8+ T cells from PBMCs. The chain combines TRBV9 with TRBJ2-1; the match to TRBD2 covers 7 bases. CDR3 residues: CASSVTTSSSNEQFF. Written as DNA, the CDR3 is TGTGCCAGCAGCGTAACGACTAGCTCTAGCAATGAGCAGTTCTTC.